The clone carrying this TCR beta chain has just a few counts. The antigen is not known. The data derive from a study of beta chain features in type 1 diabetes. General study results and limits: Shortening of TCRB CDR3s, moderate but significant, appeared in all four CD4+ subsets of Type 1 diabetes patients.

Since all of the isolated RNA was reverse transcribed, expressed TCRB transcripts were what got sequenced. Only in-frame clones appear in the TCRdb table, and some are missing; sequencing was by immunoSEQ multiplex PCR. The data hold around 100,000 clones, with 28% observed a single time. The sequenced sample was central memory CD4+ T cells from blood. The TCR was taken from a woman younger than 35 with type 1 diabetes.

CDR3 bases: TGTGCCAGCAGCTTATGGTTGCGGGATAACACTGAAGCTTTCTTT. Translation: CASSLWLRDNTEAFF. The genes are TRBV7-9 and TRBJ1-1; no reliable D call. The V end lost 2 bases, the J end lost 2 bases, and 12 bases lay between the germline ends. This CDR3 has 15 amino acids. Germline V CDR1 and CDR2: SEHNR, FQNEAQ (reference sequence).